The following is a T cell receptor (beta chain) sequence with its context. The clone's antigen remains unknown. Per-base qualities were not stored, and no clone one base away is much larger. V is pruned by 4 bases and J by 2 bases, leaving 5 bases of the junction without a gene match. Counted from cysteine to phenylalanine, this CDR3 has 17 amino acids. Here the CDR3 DNA is all that survives: 51 bases in frame from base 1. This specimen's treatment or condition label, interpreted: allogeneic hematopoietic cell transplantation with graft depleted of TCRalphabeta T cells and CD19 B cells. TCRalphabeta/CD19-depleted allogeneic hematopoietic cell grafts were given to the transplant recipients, all of whom were children. The library relied on PCR. Sequencing was performed on an Illumina HiSeq 2500. TCR library preparation used molecular barcoding, with unique molecular identifiers applied to normalize quantification of the TCRbeta repertoire. TCRdb ran its own pipeline on the public reads, namely fastp trimming at Q25 and MiXCR clone calling, and kept in-frame beta chains. Each record represents a unique CDR3 protein, reported with the most common genes and DNA among its rows. The sample table contains fewer than 1 million distinct CDR3 sequences; only one count was recorded for about 16% of them. Approximately 5% of the sample comes from the top ten.

The data originate from a study of T-cell reconstitution after alpha-beta-depleted transplantation in children (dated by TCRdb to the mid-2010s). About the full investigation: The study quantitatively tracked T-cell immune reconstitution after TCRalphabeta/CD19-depleted allogeneic hematopoietic cell transplantation in children using TCR repertoire profiling. Study-wide conclusions, independent of this receptor: Apparently early alphabetaT-cell count recovery about two months after transplant reportedly relied on only several hundred rapidly expanded clones derived from non-depleted graft cells. In some patients, high TCRbeta diversity at day 60 was attributed to recipient T cells and intrathymic progenitors that had survived conditioning. Over subsequent months, a decline in hyperexpanded clone frequencies was noted, and after one year, T-cell counts and TCRbeta diversity were mostly ascribed to newly produced T cells.

The source of this sequence is a male patient between 10 and 17 years old who had a stem cell transplant for acute lymphoblastic leukemia, so the T cells may come from the graft donor. Material: PBMCs, mostly from graft donor cells, obtained 360 days after TCRalphabeta/CD19-depleted stem cell transplant. The chain uses TRBV12-3 or TRBV12-4 and TRBJ2-6, with TRBD1 matching 10 junction bases. Read as DNA, the sequence is TGTGCCAGCAGTTGGAGGACAGGGGGTCCTGGGGCCAACGTCCTGACTTTC. This sequence encodes CASSWRTGGPGANVLTF.